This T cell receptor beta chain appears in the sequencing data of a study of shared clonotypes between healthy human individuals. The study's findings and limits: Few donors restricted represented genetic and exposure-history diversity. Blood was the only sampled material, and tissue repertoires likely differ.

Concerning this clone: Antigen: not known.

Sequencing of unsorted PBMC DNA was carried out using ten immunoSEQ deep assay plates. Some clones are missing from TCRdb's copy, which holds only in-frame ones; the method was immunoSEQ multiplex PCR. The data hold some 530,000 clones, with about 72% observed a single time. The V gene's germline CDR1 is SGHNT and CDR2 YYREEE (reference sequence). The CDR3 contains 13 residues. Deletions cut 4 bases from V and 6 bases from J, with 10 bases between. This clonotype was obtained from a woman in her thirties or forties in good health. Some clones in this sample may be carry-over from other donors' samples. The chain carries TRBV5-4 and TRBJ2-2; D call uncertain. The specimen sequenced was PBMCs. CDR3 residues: CASSPNQAGELFF. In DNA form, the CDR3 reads TGTGCCAGCAGCCCGAACCAGGCCGGGGAGCTGTTTTTT.